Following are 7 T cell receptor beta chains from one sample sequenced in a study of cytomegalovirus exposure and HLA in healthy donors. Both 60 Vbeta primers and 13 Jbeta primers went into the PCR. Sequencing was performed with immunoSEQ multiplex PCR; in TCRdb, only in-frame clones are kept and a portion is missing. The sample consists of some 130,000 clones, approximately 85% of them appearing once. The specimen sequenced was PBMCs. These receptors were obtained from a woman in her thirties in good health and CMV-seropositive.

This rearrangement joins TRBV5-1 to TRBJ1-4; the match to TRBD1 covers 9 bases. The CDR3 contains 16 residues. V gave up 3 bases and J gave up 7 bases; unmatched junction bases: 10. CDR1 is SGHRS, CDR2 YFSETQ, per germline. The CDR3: CASSSGVVGQGEKLFF. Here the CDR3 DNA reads TGCGCCAGCAGCTCTGGAGTTGTGGGACAGGGTGAAAAACTGTTTTTT.

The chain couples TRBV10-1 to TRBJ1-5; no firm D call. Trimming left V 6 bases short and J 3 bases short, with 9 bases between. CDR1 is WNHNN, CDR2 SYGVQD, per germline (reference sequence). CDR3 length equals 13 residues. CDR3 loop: CASSPGFNQPQHF. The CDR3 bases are TGCGCCAGCAGCCCGGGTTTCAATCAGCCCCAGCATTTT.

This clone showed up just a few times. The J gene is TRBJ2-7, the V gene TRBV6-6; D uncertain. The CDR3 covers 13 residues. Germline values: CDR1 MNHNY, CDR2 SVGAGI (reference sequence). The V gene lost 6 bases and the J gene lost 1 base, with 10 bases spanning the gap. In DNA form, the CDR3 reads TGTGCCAGCAGGCCCGACATTTCCTACGAGCAGTACTTC. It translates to CASRPDISYEQYF.

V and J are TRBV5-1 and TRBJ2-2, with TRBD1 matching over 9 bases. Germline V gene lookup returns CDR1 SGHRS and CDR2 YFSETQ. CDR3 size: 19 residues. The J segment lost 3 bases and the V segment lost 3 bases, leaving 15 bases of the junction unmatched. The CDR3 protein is CASSSSSYRDREYTGELFF. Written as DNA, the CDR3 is TGCGCCAGCAGCTCCTCCTCTTACCGGGACAGGGAATACACCGGGGAGCTGTTTTTT.

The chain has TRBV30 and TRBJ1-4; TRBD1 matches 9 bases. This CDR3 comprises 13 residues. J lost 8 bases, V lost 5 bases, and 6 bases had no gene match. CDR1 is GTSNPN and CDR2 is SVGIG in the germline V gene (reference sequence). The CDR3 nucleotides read TGTGCCTGGGTGGGACAGGGAAACGAAAAACTGTTTTTT. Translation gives CAWVGQGNEKLFF.

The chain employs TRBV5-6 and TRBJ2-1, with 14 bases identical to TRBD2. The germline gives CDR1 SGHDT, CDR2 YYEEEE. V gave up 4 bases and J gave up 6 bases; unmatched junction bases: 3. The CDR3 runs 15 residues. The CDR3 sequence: CASSPGTSGSNEQFF. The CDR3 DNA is TGTGCCAGCAGCCCGGGGACTAGCGGGAGCAATGAGCAGTTCTTC.

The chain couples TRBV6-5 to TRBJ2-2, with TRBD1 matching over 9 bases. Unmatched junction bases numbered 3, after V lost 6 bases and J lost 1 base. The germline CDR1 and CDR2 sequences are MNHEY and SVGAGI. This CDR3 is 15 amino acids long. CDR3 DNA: TGTGCCAGCAGACAGGGGGCGAAGAACACCGGGGAGCTGTTTTTT. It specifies CASRQGAKNTGELFF.